This entry lists 8 T cell receptor beta chains sequenced from one sample in a study of blood T cells in healthy people across ages. The second PCR ran roughly 7 to 12 cycles with a sample-barcoded 5' primer and J-beta primers. TCRdb re-derived calls from the 5' RACE reads in MiXCR, one entry per CDR3 protein. Seen here are 550,000 to 600,000 distinct CDR3 sequences, 47% observed once, and the top ten hold 20% to 25%. Sequenced sample: blood. The receptor set was obtained from an elderly man in good health.

This chain joins TRBV24-1 and TRBJ2-1; D tentatively fits TRBD1 or TRBD2 (5 bases each). The CDR3 extends over 15 amino acids. Germline lookup yields CDR1 KGHDR and CDR2 SFDVKD. Trimming shortened V by 4 bases and J by 9 bases, and 18 bases separated the two germline ends. The CDR3 nucleotides are TGTGCCACCAGTGAATATGATACCGGGACCTCTGAGCAGTTCTTC. This translates into CATSEYDTGTSEQFF.

This chain joins TRBV3-1 and TRBJ1-1, with D possibly TRBD1 on 5 matching bases. Trimming cost V 1 base and J 6 bases, with 18 bases left between them. The CDR3 is 16 residues long. Germline V CDR1 and CDR2: LGHDT, YNNKEL (reference sequence). For the CDR3, the DNA is TGTGCCAGCAGCCAAGTTGGGGGAGGGGTTGGGGCTGAAGCTTTCTTT. This gives the protein CASSQVGGGVGAEAFF.

CDR3 nucleotides: TGTGCCAGCAGCTTACTACTAGCGGGGGGAGATACGCAGTATTTT. Amino acids: CASSLLLAGGDTQYF. V and J are TRBV7-2 and TRBJ2-3; 12 nucleotides align to TRBD2. CDR3 length: 15 residues. V trimming: 2 bases; J trimming: 5 bases; junction bases outside the gene matches: 2. Germline V gives CDR1 SGHTA, CDR2 FQGNSA.

V usage is TRBV7-2 and J usage is TRBJ2-4, with a possible D match to TRBD2 (5 bases). Germline values: CDR1 SGHTA, CDR2 FQGNSA. Trimming removed 5 bases from V and 4 bases from J, with 9 bases in between. CDR3 length: 13 residues. The CDR3, as DNA: TGTGCCAGCAGCCTGGACTTAAAAAACATTCAGTACTTC. This codes for CASSLDLKNIQYF.

J is TRBJ1-1 and V is TRBV6-5; D unresolved. CDR3 length: 11 amino acids. Germline CDR1 MNHEY, CDR2 SVGAGI. V gave up 10 bases and J gave up 2 bases, with 8 bases separating them. The CDR3, as DNA: TGTGCCACCACGGGAAACACTGAAGCTTTCTTT. Amino acid sequence: CATTGNTEAFF.

This clonotype was detected only a few times. The V gene is TRBV7-9, the J gene TRBJ1-2, with a tentative D call TRBD1 (5 bases). CDR3 size: 14 residues. Trimming cost V 9 bases and J 8 bases, with 22 bases left between them. Germline V lookup: CDR1 SEHNR, CDR2 FQNEAQ (reference sequence). As DNA, the CDR3 is TGTGCCAGTAGCCCCCTGGCAGGGTCGGGAGGCTACACCTTC. This encodes CASSPLAGSGGYTF.

There are a few counts of this clonotype. The chain employs TRBV2 and TRBJ2-3, with D perhaps TRBD1 (5 bases). The CDR3 extends over 15 amino acids. Germline V gene data show CDR1 as SNHLY and CDR2 as FYNNEI. Trimming took 6 bases from V and 4 from J, leaving 17 bases between them. The CDR3 sequence is CASSPAGLRADTQYF. Written as DNA, the CDR3 is TGTGCCAGCAGCCCAGCCGGGCTCAGGGCAGATACGCAGTATTTT. Looking up the rest from reference TRBV2 and TRBJ2-3 gives the full variable domain: EPEVTQTPSHQVTQMGQEVILRCVPISNHLYFYWYRQILGQKVEFLVSFYNNEISEKSEIFDDQFSVERPDGSNFTLKIRSTKLEDSAMYFCASSPAGLRADTQYFGPGTRLTVL.

This clonotype has just a few counts. The rearrangement joins TRBV28 to TRBJ2-7; 7 bases are shared with TRBD2. The CDR3 runs to 15 residues. V was clipped by 5 bases and J by 3 bases; unmatched bases: 10. Germline V gene data show CDR1 as MDHEN and CDR2 as SYDVKM. The CDR3 here is CASSPEASGHYEQYF. CDR3 coding DNA: TGTGCCAGCAGTCCTGAGGCTAGCGGACACTACGAGCAGTACTTC.